These 25 T cell receptor beta chains were sequenced from one sample in a study of T cell responses to AZD1222 COVID-19 vaccine. This table comes from immunoSEQ multiplex PCR, and its TCRdb copy is limited to in-frame clones, with some not included. The sample lists about 76,000 clones, 90% occurring once. Sample: peripheral blood, taken on day 0 of AZD1222 vaccination. Receptors were obtained from an adult in good health.

CDR3 sequence (DNA): TGTGCCAGCAGCTTAGAAGCTGAAGCTTTCTTT. Translation: CASSLEAEAFF. The chain employs TRBV7-7 and TRBJ1-1; D unresolved. V lost 1 base, J lost 6 bases, and 3 bases lay in between. The germline CDR1 and CDR2 sequences are SSHAT and FNYEAQ (reference sequence). There are 11 residues in the CDR3.

This chain connects TRBV7-3 to TRBJ2-1; TRBD1 agrees at 7 bases. Per the germline V gene, CDR1 is SGHTA and CDR2 is FQGTGA. This CDR3 is built from 15 residues. Trimming removed 5 bases from V and 4 bases from J; junction bases left unmatched: 8. The CDR3 sequence is CASSRSGQAYNEQFF. Written as DNA, the CDR3 is TGTGCCAGCAGCCGATCAGGACAGGCTTACAATGAGCAGTTCTTC.

This chain connects TRBV29-1 to TRBJ1-5; D uncertain. Trimming stripped 4 bases from V and 7 bases from J, with 17 bases between. This CDR3 has 14 amino acids. Looked up from germline, CDR1 is SQVTM and CDR2 is ANQGSEA. The CDR3 DNA follows: TGCAGCGTTGCCCTCGGTGGGAGTGACCAGCCCCAGCATTTT. It translates to CSVALGGSDQPQHF.

The J gene is TRBJ2-1, the V gene TRBV11-3; D is possibly TRBD1 (5 bases). V shed 4 bases and J shed 1 base, with 11 bases lying between them. Germline CDR1 and CDR2: SGHNT and YENEEA. This CDR3 is 15 amino acids long. The CDR3 loop reads CASSSRRGSYNEQFF. CDR3 coding DNA: TGTGCCAGCAGCTCTAGAAGGGGTTCCTACAATGAGCAGTTCTTC.

V usage is TRBV7-9 and J usage is TRBJ1-4; no definite D call. CDR1 and CDR2 (germline): SEHNR, FQNEAQ (reference sequence). The CDR3 consists of 14 residues. V was pared by 2 bases and J by 3 bases, with 7 bases between. The DNA of the CDR3 is TGTGCCAGCAGCTTAACTGCTGCTAATGAAAAACTGTTTTTT. Its translation is CASSLTAANEKLFF.

This chain connects TRBV4-1 to TRBJ2-7, with a tentative D call TRBD2 (6 bases). Deletions cut 4 bases from V and 1 base from J, with 14 bases between. Looked up from germline, CDR1 is MGHRA and CDR2 is YSYEKL. The CDR3 is made up of 15 amino acids. CDR3 nucleotide sequence: TGCGCCAGCAGCCGCACCGGGACTTCTTCCTACGAGCAGTACTTC. Amino acids: CASSRTGTSSYEQYF.

This chain links TRBV5-1 with TRBJ1-1; D call uncertain. The V and J ends lost 2 bases and 0 bases respectively, with 11 bases between them. This CDR3 spans 15 amino acids. CDR1 and CDR2 from the germline V gene are SGHRS and YFSETQ. The CDR3 DNA sequence: TGCGCCAGCAGCTTTAGTCCGGAAATGAACACTGAAGCTTTCTTT. This sequence encodes CASSFSPEMNTEAFF.

The chain couples TRBV7-3 to TRBJ2-3, with TRBD1 as a possible D gene (6 bases). V lost 4 bases to trimming and J lost 5 bases, with 16 bases between them. In germline, CDR1 is SGHTA, CDR2 FQGTGA. There are 15 residues in the CDR3. CDR3 coding DNA: TGTGCCAGCAGCTACCGAGGCAGGGGCGTAGATACGCAGTATTTT. Its translation: CASSYRGRGVDTQYF.

This clone was detected a few times. The chain recombines TRBV7-9 with TRBJ2-5; tentative D call: TRBD1 (5 bases). The germline V and J ends were trimmed by 5 bases and 2 bases, with 12 bases remaining between them. Looked up from germline, CDR1 is SEHNR and CDR2 is FQNEAQ (reference sequence). This CDR3 has 14 amino acids. CDR3 nucleotides: TGTGCCAGCAGCAGGGGATCAGGACAAGAGACCCAGTACTTC. The encoded protein is CASSRGSGQETQYF. Variable domain in full (rest from reference TRBV7-9 and TRBJ2-5): DTGVSQNPRHKITKRGQNVTFRCDPISEHNRLYWYRQTLGQGPEFLTYFQNEAQLEKSRLLSDRFSAERPKGSFSTLEIQRTEQGDSAMYLCASSRGSGQETQYFGPGTRLLVL.

This chain links TRBV6-1 with TRBJ1-4, with D hard to call. The CDR3 totals 14 residues. Germline V gene lookup returns CDR1 MNHNS and CDR2 SASEGT. Deletions cut 3 bases from V and 4 bases from J, with 9 bases between. CDR3 protein: CASSEVWGNEKLFF. The CDR3 bases are TGTGCCAGCAGTGAGGTTTGGGGTAATGAAAAACTGTTTTTT.

The gene calls are TRBV18 and TRBJ1-6, with a tentative D call TRBD1 (6 bases). The CDR3 extends over 14 amino acids. The V gene lost 3 bases and the J gene lost 6 bases, with 9 bases spanning the gap. The germline CDR1 and CDR2 sequences are KGHSH and LQKENI. This CDR3 is CASSPQDSNSPLHF. For the CDR3, the DNA is TGTGCCAGCTCACCTCAGGACAGTAATTCACCCCTCCACTTT.

The J gene is TRBJ1-2, the V gene TRBV7-9; D remains ambiguous. Between the trimmed V and J ends, which lost 1 base and 7 bases, there was a span of 10 bases. The CDR3 extends over 13 amino acids. Germline-derived CDR1 and CDR2 are SEHNR and FQNEAQ (reference sequence). The CDR3 coding sequence is TGTGCCAGCAGCTTAGGGGTGGATGGTGGCTACACCTTC. This sequence encodes CASSLGVDGGYTF.

The chain combines TRBV11-3 with TRBJ2-7, with D uncertain. The CDR3 spans 15 residues. The germline gives CDR1 SGHNT, CDR2 YENEEA. The V end lost 1 base, the J end lost 0 bases, and 10 bases lay between the germline ends. The CDR3 loop reads CASSLGAENSYEQYF. In DNA, the CDR3 is TGTGCCAGCAGCTTAGGGGCGGAAAACTCCTACGAGCAGTACTTC.

This rearrangement joins TRBV6-5 to TRBJ1-6, with D tentatively TRBD1 (6 bases). Trimming shortened V by 0 bases and J by 12 bases, and 15 bases separated the two germline ends. The CDR3 has 15 amino acids. Germline CDR1 is MNHEY and CDR2 is SVGAGI. The CDR3 sequence: CASSYSAQGSGPLHF. CDR3 coding DNA: TGTGCCAGCAGTTACTCTGCGCAGGGGAGTGGACCCCTCCACTTT.

The CDR3: CSVVGGLGFYEQYF. Written as DNA, the CDR3 is TGCAGCGTTGTGGGAGGCCTGGGTTTCTACGAGCAGTACTTC. The V and J genes are TRBV29-1 and TRBJ2-7; a possible D gene is TRBD2 (6 bases). This CDR3 spans 14 amino acids. The germline V gene encodes CDR1 SQVTM and CDR2 ANQGSEA. The V end was cut by 4 bases, the J end by 3 bases, with 16 bases between.

The rearrangement uses TRBV5-1 and TRBJ2-1; the match to TRBD1 covers 8 bases. V lost 3 bases, J lost 5 bases, and 10 bases stayed unmatched. The CDR3 runs 16 residues. Germline V gene sequence: CDR1 SGHRS, CDR2 YFSETQ. The CDR3 is CASSYPKGQDDNEQFF. DNA of the CDR3: TGCGCCAGCAGCTACCCCAAGGGACAGGACGACAATGAGCAGTTCTTC. The whole variable domain, remainder taken from reference TRBV5-1 and TRBJ2-1, is KAGVTQTPRYLIKTRGQQVTLSCSPISGHRSVSWYQQTPGQGLQFLFEYFSETQRNKGNFPGRFSGRQFSNSRSEMNVSTLELGDSALYLCASSYPKGQDDNEQFFGPGTRLTVL.

This chain uses TRBV30 with TRBJ1-6; 7 bases match TRBD1. Germline assignment: CDR1 GTSNPN and CDR2 SVGIG (reference sequence). The CDR3 spans 18 residues. With V trimmed by 3 bases and J by 3 bases, 14 bases remained unmatched. CDR3 sequence: CAWSFPGQTFRYNSPLHF. CDR3 in DNA: TGTGCCTGGAGCTTTCCGGGACAGACATTCCGCTATAATTCACCCCTCCACTTT.

The CDR3 nucleotides read TGTGCCAGTTCCAGTGGTGGGGCCGGGACAGGTTCCTACGAGCAGTACTTC. Translating gives CASSSGGAGTGSYEQYF. The J gene is TRBJ2-7, the V gene TRBV19; 8 bases are a match to TRBD1. This CDR3 region has 17 residues. CDR1 and CDR2 from the germline V gene are LNHDA and SQIVND (reference sequence). The J segment lost 1 base and the V segment lost 8 bases, leaving 16 bases of the junction unmatched.

The rearrangement uses TRBV5-1 and TRBJ2-1, with no clear D. Germline CDR1 SGHRS, CDR2 YFSETQ. This CDR3 contains 16 residues. The V end lost 0 bases, the J end lost 2 bases, and 12 bases lay between the germline ends. CDR3 nucleotides: TGCGCCAGCAGCTTGGATAGAATTTCTACCTACAATGAGCAGTTCTTC. Amino acid sequence: CASSLDRISTYNEQFF.

This chain joins TRBV2 and TRBJ1-1; 9 bases agree with TRBD1. After removal of 9 bases from V and 1 base from J, the junction contained 0 bases not matched to a gene. The germline CDR1 and CDR2 sequences are SNHLY and FYNNEI. CDR3 length: 12 residues. The CDR3, as DNA: TGTGCCAGGGACAGGGGGAACACTGAAGCTTTCTTT. Its translation is CARDRGNTEAFF.

The chain recombines TRBV27 with TRBJ2-3, with TRBD1 matching over 7 bases. Per the germline V gene, CDR1 is MNHEY and CDR2 is SMNVEV (reference sequence). Trimming took 5 bases from V and 2 from J; bases not matched to a gene: 4. The CDR3 extends over 14 amino acids. The CDR3: CASSPDRNTDTQYF. The DNA of the CDR3 is TGTGCCAGCAGTCCGGACAGGAACACAGATACGCAGTATTTT.

The chain is built from TRBV9 and TRBJ1-4; no clear D. The CDR3 is 16 residues long. Trimming left V 1 base short and J 4 bases short, with 14 bases between. In germline, CDR1 is SGDLS, CDR2 YYNGEE. The CDR3 nucleotides read TGTGCCAGCAGCGTAACTAGTCGGGGAGGTAATGAAAAACTGTTTTTT. Amino acids: CASSVTSRGGNEKLFF. The full variable domain, completed using reference TRBV9 and TRBJ1-4, is DSGVTQTPKHLITATGQRVTLRCSPRSGDLSVYWYQQSLDQGLQFLIQYYNGEERAKGNILERFSAQQFPDLHSELNLSSLELGDSALYFCASSVTSRGGNEKLFFGSGTQLSVL.

The rearrangement links TRBV12-3 or TRBV12-4 to TRBJ1-6; perhaps TRBD1 as D (5 bases). The V end was cut by 4 bases, the J end by 7 bases, with 8 bases between. The CDR3 is 13 residues long. The CDR3 nucleotides read TGTGCCAGCAGTTGGGGCAGAAATTCACCCCTCCACTTT. Translating gives CASSWGRNSPLHF.

This chain links TRBV24-1 with TRBJ2-2; D ambiguous. The CDR3 has 13 amino acids. V was pared by 4 bases and J by 9 bases, with 11 bases between. Per germline, CDR1 KGHDR and CDR2 SFDVKD. The CDR3 bases are TGTGCCACCAGTGAGTCGCCCGGCCGGGAGCTGTTTTTT. Translated, it gives CATSESPGRELFF.

V is TRBV12-1 and J is TRBJ2-7; the table calls TRBD1, which could not be checked here. TRBV12-1 is designated a pseudogene. The CDR3 runs 12 residues. CDR3 amino acids: CASSSSSYEQYF. The CDR3 nucleotides are TGTGCCAGCAGCTCCAGCTCCTACGAGCAGTACTTC.